These 12 T cell receptor beta chains originate from one sample sequenced in a study of shared clonotypes between healthy human individuals. Sequencing used immunoSEQ multiplex PCR; TCRdb keeps in-frame clones, though not all of them. The data show 2 million to 2.5 million clones, over 85% seen once. Sequences were obtained from naive CD4+ T cells from PBMCs. Noted subset: CD45RA+ positively selected. The receptors here all came from a man between 18 and 29 years old in good health. Some clones in this sample may be carry-over from other donors' samples.

The chain links TRBV28 to TRBJ2-7; D gene uncertain. CDR1 and CDR2 (germline): MDHEN, SYDVKM. The length of the CDR3 is 12 residues. Deletions cut 5 bases from V and 2 bases from J, with 7 bases between. In nucleotides, the CDR3 is TGTGCCAGCAGTAATCAGACCTACGAGCAGTACTTC. It translates to CASSNQTYEQYF.

This clone was counted a single time. The chain employs TRBV6-1 and TRBJ2-1; no clear D gene. The CDR3 loop spans 10 amino acids. The V end lost 7 bases, the J end lost 10 bases, and 8 bases lay between the germline ends. The germline gives CDR1 MNHNS, CDR2 SASEGT. The DNA for the CDR3 is TGTGCCAGCAACCTCGGGGAGCAGTTCTTC. This translates into CASNLGEQFF.

As to this clone: Other nucleotide sequences from this sample produce the same CDR3. The V and J genes are TRBV7-2 and TRBJ2-5; 7 nucleotides line up with TRBD2. Losses at the gene ends were 1 base for V and 5 bases for J; bases not matched to a gene: 1. Germline CDR1 and CDR2: SGHTA and FQGNSA. This CDR3 is built from 13 residues. In DNA form, the CDR3 reads TGTGCCAGCAGCTTAGGGGGAGGGGAGACCCAGTACTTC. The encoded protein is CASSLGGGETQYF.

This chain links TRBV11-2 with TRBJ2-7; 9 bases agree with TRBD1. The ends lost 1 base at V and 3 bases at J; junction bases unmatched: 4. This CDR3 contains 15 residues. Germline CDR1 SGHAT, CDR2 FQNNGV. DNA of the CDR3: TGTGCCAGCAGCTTAGGACAGGGGGAATTCTACGAGCAGTACTTC. It encodes CASSLGQGEFYEQYF. The whole variable domain, remainder taken from reference TRBV11-2 and TRBJ2-7, is EAGVAQSPRYKIIEKRQSVAFWCNPISGHATLYWYQQILGQGPKLLIQFQNNGVVDDSQLPKDRFSAERLKGVDSTLKIQPAKLEDSAVYLCASSLGQGEFYEQYFGPGTRLTVT.

CDR3: CASTSRGNEQFF. The DNA of the CDR3 is TGTGCCAGCACCTCAAGGGGCAATGAGCAGTTCTTC. This rearrangement joins TRBV27 to TRBJ2-1; D is possibly TRBD1 (5 bases). V was trimmed by 7 bases and J by 6 bases, leaving 10 bases between them. Germline CDR1 reads MNHEY; CDR2 reads SMNVEV (reference sequence). The CDR3 has 12 residues.

This chain joins TRBV10-3 and TRBJ1-2; 11 bases are shared with TRBD1. The CDR3 is 15 residues long. Unmatched junction bases numbered 9, after V lost 6 bases and J lost 6 bases. Germline CDR1 is ENHRY and CDR2 is SYGVKD. Here the CDR3 DNA reads TGTGCCATCAGGGCCTGGGACAGGGGGGCGGATGGCTACACCTTC. Translation: CAIRAWDRGADGYTF.

The genes are TRBV28 and TRBJ2-2, with D perhaps matching TRBD2 (6 bases). The CDR3 has 16 residues. The germline V and J ends were trimmed by 4 bases and 0 bases, with 12 bases remaining between them. Germline CDR1 is MDHEN and CDR2 is SYDVKM. The CDR3 coding sequence is TGTGCCAGCAGTTCCGGAGGGGCCCCGAACACCGGGGAGCTGTTTTTT. As protein: CASSSGGAPNTGELFF.

A single count supports this clone. Written as DNA, the CDR3 is TGTGCCAGCAAACGGACTAGCGCACGCAATGAGCAGTTCTTC. Translation: CASKRTSARNEQFF. This chain uses TRBV6-5 with TRBJ2-1; 9 bases are shared with TRBD2. Germline V CDR1 and CDR2: MNHEY, SVGAGI. This CDR3 has 14 amino acids. V lost 7 bases to trimming and J lost 6 bases; unmatched junction nucleotides: 7.

This clone was found once. This chain connects TRBV4-1 to TRBJ2-1; TRBD2 matches at 9 bases. Trimming took 0 bases from V and 2 from J; bases not matched to a gene: 5. The CDR3 loop spans 17 amino acids. Germline CDR1 is MGHRA and CDR2 is YSYEKL. This CDR3 reads CASSQDQRGVPYNEQFF. The CDR3 DNA follows: TGCGCCAGCAGCCAAGACCAGCGGGGGGTCCCCTACAATGAGCAGTTCTTC.

The chain joins TRBV5-1 to TRBJ1-3; D remains ambiguous. Germline V gene sequence: CDR1 SGHRS, CDR2 YFSETQ. Trimming cost V 4 bases and J 1 base, with 9 bases left between them. The CDR3 sequence is 14 residues long. CDR3 residues: CASSQTASGNTIYF. The CDR3 DNA reads TGCGCCAGCAGCCAAACAGCGTCTGGAAACACCATATATTTT.

Notes on this clone: The sample contains more than one DNA sequence encoding this CDR3. This chain joins TRBV20-1 and TRBJ2-7; D may be TRBD2 (5 bases). Germline CDR1 reads DFQATT; CDR2 reads SNEGSKA (reference sequence). CDR3 size: 11 residues. The CDR3 loop is CSAHGGAEQYF. CDR3 DNA: TGCTCAGCACATGGAGGCGCCGAGCAGTACTTC.

This sequence joins TRBV5-1 and TRBJ2-3; 14 nucleotides line up with TRBD2. Germline CDR1 and CDR2: SGHRS and YFSETQ. The CDR3 has 16 amino acids. V dropped 3 bases and J dropped 4; count of bases not matched to a gene: 4. CDR3 DNA: TGCGCCAGCAGCTGGGGACTAGCGGGGGTTTCAGATACGCAGTATTTT. This gives the protein CASSWGLAGVSDTQYF.